The clone carrying this T cell receptor beta chain occurred a few times. What it binds is not known. Unique molecular identifiers were carried by the TCR beta cDNA libraries. In TCRdb, the PCR reads were re-called with MiXCR into one record per CDR3 protein. This sample has hundreds of thousands of distinct CDR3 sequences, with 25% to 30% found just once. V was pared by 0 bases and J by 8 bases, with 13 bases between. The V gene's germline CDR1 is DFQATT and CDR2 SNEGSKA (reference sequence). The CDR3 consists of 13 residues. This sample was taken from a study of post-analysis software for immune sequencing data. Study outcomes and limitations: For normalized Chao1 diversity, multiple sclerosis patients scored significantly lower than controls did. Controls showed lower frequencies than patients for roughly five TRBV segments, and TRBV5-6, TRBV5-1 and TRBV20-1 were among these.

The sample comprised blood. The clonotype originates from a girl between 10 and 17 years old with multiple sclerosis. The J gene is TRBJ1-2, the V gene TRBV20-1, with a tentative D call TRBD1 (5 bases). The CDR3 nucleotides read TGCAGTGCTAGAGATGCAGGCCAGGGAGGCTACACCTTC. Protein product: CSARDAGQGGYTF.